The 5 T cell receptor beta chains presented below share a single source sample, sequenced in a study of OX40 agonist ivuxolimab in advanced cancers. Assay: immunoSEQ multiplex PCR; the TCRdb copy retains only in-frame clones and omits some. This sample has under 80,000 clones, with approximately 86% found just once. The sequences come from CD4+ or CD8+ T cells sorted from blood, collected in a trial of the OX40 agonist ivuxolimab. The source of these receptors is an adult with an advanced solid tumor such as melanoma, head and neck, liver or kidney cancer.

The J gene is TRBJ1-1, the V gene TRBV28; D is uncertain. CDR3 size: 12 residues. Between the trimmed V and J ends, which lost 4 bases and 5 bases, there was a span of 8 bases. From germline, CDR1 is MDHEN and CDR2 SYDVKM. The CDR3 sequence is CASSSSGTEAFF. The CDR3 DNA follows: TGTGCCAGCAGTTCCTCGGGGACTGAAGCTTTCTTT.

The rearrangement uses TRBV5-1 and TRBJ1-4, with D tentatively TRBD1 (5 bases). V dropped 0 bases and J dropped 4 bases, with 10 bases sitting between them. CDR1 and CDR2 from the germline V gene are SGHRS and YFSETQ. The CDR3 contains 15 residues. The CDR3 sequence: CASSLGQNFNEKLFF. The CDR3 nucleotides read TGCGCCAGCAGCTTGGGACAGAACTTTAATGAAAAACTGTTTTTT.

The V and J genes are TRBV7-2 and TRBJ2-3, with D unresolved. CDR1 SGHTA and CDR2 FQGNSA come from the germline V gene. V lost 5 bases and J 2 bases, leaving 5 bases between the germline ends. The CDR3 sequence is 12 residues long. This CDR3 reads CASSGFTDTQYF. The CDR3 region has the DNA TGTGCCAGCAGCGGATTCACAGATACGCAGTATTTT.

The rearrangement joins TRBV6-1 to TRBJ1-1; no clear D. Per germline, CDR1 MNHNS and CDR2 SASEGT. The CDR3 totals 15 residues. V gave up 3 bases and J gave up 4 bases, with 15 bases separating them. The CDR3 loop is CASSEVAVSRTEAFF. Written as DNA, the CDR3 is TGTGCCAGCAGTGAGGTGGCGGTATCTCGCACTGAAGCTTTCTTT.

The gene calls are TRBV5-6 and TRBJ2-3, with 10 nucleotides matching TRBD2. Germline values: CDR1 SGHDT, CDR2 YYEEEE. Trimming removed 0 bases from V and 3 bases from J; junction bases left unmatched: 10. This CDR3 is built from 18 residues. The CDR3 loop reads CASSLALAGVGRTDTQYF. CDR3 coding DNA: TGTGCCAGCAGCTTGGCCCTAGCGGGAGTAGGGCGGACAGATACGCAGTATTTT.